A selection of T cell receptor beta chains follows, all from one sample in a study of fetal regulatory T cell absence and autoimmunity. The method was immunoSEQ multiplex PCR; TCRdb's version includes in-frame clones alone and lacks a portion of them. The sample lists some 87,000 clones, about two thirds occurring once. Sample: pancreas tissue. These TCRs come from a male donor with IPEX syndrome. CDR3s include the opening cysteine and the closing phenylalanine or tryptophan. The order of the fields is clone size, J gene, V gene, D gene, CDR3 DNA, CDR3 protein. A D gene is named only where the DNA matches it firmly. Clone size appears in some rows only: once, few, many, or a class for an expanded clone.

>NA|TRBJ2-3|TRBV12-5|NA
TGTGCTAGTGGCTGGGACCTGGCAGATACGCAGTATTTT
CASGWDLADTQYF
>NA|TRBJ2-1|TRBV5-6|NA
TGTGCCAGCAGCCGACAGGACAATGAGCAGTTCTTC
CASSRQDNEQFF
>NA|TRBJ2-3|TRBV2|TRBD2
TGTGCCAGCAACGGGAAAGGGACTAGCGGCACAGATACGCAGTATTTT
CASNGKGTSGTDTQYF
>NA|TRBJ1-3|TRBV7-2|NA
TGTGCCAGCAGCTTTAACAGGGACTTGGGAAACACCATATATTTT
CASSFNRDLGNTIYF
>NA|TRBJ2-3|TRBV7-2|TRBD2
TGTGCCAGCAGCTCCAAGACTAGCGGGGGGGCTAAAGATACGCAGTATTTT
CASSSKTSGGAKDTQYF
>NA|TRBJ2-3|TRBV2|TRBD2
TGTGCCAGCAGTGAAATCGGCGGGAGAGGGGCAGATACGCAGTATTTT
CASSEIGGRGADTQYF
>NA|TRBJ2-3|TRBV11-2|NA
TGTGCCAGCAGCTTCACAGATACGCAGTATTTT
CASSFTDTQYF
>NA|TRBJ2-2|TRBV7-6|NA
TGTGCCAGCAGCAGAGCTCAGGGGAACACCGGGGAGCTGTTTTTT
CASSRAQGNTGELFF
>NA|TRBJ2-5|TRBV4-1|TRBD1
TGCGCCAGCAGCCAAACCTGGACAGGGGAGACCCAGTACTTC
CASSQTWTGETQYF
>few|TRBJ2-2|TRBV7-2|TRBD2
TGTGCCAGCAGCTTAGCTAGCGGGTACACCGGGGAGCTGTTTTTT
CASSLASGYTGELFF
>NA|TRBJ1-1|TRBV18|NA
TGTGCCAGCTCATTACAGACAGGTTTGAACACTGAAGCTTTCTTT
CASSLQTGLNTEAFF
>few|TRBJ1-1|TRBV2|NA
TGTGCCAGCAGTGGCCATGCAGGGAGCACTGAAGCTTTCTTT
CASSGHAGSTEAFF
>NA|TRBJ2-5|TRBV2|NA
TGTGCCAGCAGTGTACAAACCGGCCCACAAGAGACCCAGTACTTC
CASSVQTGPQETQYF
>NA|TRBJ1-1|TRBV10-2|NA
TGCGCCAGCAGTGAGGCAGGTGAAGCTTTCTTT
CASSEAGEAFF
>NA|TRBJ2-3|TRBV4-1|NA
TGCGCCAGCAGCCTCCTCCGGGTACCCAGCACAGATACGCAGTATTTT
CASSLLRVPSTDTQYF
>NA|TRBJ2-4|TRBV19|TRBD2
TGTGCCAGTAGGAATATCGGTGGGGGACTATCCAAAAACATTCAGTACTTC
CASRNIGGGLSKNIQYF
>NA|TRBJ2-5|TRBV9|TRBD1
TGTGCCAGCAGCGCAGGGGGCGCGCAAGAGACCCAGTACTTC
CASSAGGAQETQYF
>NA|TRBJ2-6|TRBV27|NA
TGTGCCAGCTCAAACAGGGTTCAATTCTCTGGGGCCAACGTCCTGACTTTC
CASSNRVQFSGANVLTF
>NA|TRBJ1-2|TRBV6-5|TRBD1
TGTGCCAGCAGTTACGAGTCAGGGGGCGACTATGGCTACACCTTC
CASSYESGGDYGYTF
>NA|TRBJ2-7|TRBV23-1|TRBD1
TGCGCCAGCAGTCAACTCCTGGACAGGGGGTGGTCCTACGAGCAGTACTTC
CASSQLLDRGWSYEQYF
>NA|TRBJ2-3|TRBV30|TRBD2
TGTGCCTTCTTCAATCGGGGGAGGGCCAGAGCAACAGATACGCAGTATTTT
CAFFNRGRARATDTQYF
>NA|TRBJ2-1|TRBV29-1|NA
TGCAGCGTAGCGGCCTCCTACAATGAGCAGTTCTTC
CSVAASYNEQFF
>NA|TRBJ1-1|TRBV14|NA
TGTGCCAGCAGCCAAGTGGTGCGGGGGACTGAAGCTTTCTTT
CASSQVVRGTEAFF
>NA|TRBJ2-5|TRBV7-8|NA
TGTGCCAGCAGCTTAGACAGGGAGACCCAGTACTTC
CASSLDRETQYF
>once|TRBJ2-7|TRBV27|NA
TGTGCCAGCAGTACCGGGGCCCCCTACGAGCAGTACTTC
CASSTGAPYEQYF
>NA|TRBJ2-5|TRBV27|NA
TGCGCCAGCAGTTCGGGAGAGACCCAGTACTTC
CASSSGETQYF
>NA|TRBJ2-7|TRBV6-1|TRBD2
TGTGCCAGCAGTGAAATCATCGGGAGGGCCATTTACGAGCAGTACTTC
CASSEIIGRAIYEQYF
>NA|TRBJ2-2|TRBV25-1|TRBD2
TGTGCCAGCAGTGGGACTAGCGGGGGGGCCGGGGAGCTGTTTTTT
CASSGTSGGAGELFF
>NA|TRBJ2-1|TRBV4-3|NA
TGCGCCAGCAGCCAAGTCCTGGGACGTAATGAGCAGTTCTTC
CASSQVLGRNEQFF
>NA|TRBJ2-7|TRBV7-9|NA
TGTGCCAGCAGCTTAGATTATGACCTCTACGAGCAGTACTTC
CASSLDYDLYEQYF
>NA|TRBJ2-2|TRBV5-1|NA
TGCGCCAGCAGCTTGGAATCACTCCGGTACGGGGAGCTGTTTTTT
CASSLESLRYGELFF
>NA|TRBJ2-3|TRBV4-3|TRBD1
TGCGCCAGCAGCTCCTATGCGGGACAGGGCACAGATACGCAGTATTTT
CASSSYAGQGTDTQYF
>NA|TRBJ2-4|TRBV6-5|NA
TGTGCCAGCACTGGACACGTGGCCGGCATTCAGTACTTC
CASTGHVAGIQYF
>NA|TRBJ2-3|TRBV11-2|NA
TGTGCCAGCACCTCGGTCGGGAGTTCCACAGATACGCAGTATTTT
CASTSVGSSTDTQYF
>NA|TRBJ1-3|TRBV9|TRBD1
TGTGCCAGCAGCGAGACAGGGGGGGACACCATATATTTT
CASSETGGDTIYF
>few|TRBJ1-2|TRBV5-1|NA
TGCGCCAGCAGCTTCGGGCAGGGGTATGGCTACACCTTC
CASSFGQGYGYTF
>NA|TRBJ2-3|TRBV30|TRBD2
TGTGCCTGGACTAGCGGGAGGCCAGATACGCAGTATTTT
CAWTSGRPDTQYF
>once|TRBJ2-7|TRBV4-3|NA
TGCGCCAGCAGCCATTCCAGGAGAACCACCTACGAGCAGTACTTC
CASSHSRRTTYEQYF
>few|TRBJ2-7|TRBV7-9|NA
TGTGCCAGCAGCTTAGACAGCTCCTACGAGCAGTACTTC
CASSLDSSYEQYF
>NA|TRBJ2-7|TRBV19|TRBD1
TGTGCCAGTAGTTTCGCAGGGGGCTCTAGCTTCTACGAGCAGTACTTC
CASSFAGGSSFYEQYF
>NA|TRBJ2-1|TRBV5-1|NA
TGCGCCAGCAGCTTGGATCCTTGGGGAGGAAGTTACAATGAGCAGTTCTTC
CASSLDPWGGSYNEQFF
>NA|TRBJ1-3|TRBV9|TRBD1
TGTGCCAGCAGCGGACAGGGCTCTGGAAACACCATATATTTT
CASSGQGSGNTIYF
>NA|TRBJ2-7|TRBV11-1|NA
TGTGCCAGCAGCCTGGACCAGGGTAACTACGAGCAGTACTTC
CASSLDQGNYEQYF
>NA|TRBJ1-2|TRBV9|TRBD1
TGTGCCAGCAGCGAGGGGACAGGGACCTCAGGCTATGGCTACACCTTC
CASSEGTGTSGYGYTF
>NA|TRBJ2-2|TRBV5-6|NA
TGTGCCAGCAGCTTGGTGATCGGGAGATACACCGGGGAGCTGTTTTTT
CASSLVIGRYTGELFF
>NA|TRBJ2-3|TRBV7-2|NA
TGTGCCAGCAGCTCCCCCTCCGTCACAGATACGCAGTATTTT
CASSSPSVTDTQYF
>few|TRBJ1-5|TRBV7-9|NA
TGTGCCAGCAGCACACAGGGCAGCAATCAGCCCCAGCATTTT
CASSTQGSNQPQHF
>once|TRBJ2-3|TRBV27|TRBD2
TGTGCCAGCAGTCCCGGACTAGCGGCTACAGATACGCAGTATTTT
CASSPGLAATDTQYF
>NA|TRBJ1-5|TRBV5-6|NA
TGTGCCAGCAGCCCTGGGGGGAATTTCAATCAGCCCCAGCATTTT
CASSPGGNFNQPQHF
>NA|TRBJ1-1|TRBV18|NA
TGTGCCAGCTCACCCACGAACACTGAAGCTTTCTTT
CASSPTNTEAFF
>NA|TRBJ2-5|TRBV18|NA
TGTGCCAGCTCACCGGCGGTTCAAGAGACCCAGTACTTC
CASSPAVQETQYF
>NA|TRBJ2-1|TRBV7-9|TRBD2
TGTGCCAGCAGCGCCCTAGCGGGGGCCTACAATGAGCAGTTCTTC
CASSALAGAYNEQFF
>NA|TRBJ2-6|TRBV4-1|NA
TGCGCCAGCAGCCAAGATTGGAGACAGGTTCACTCTGGGGCCAACGTCCTGACTTTC
CASSQDWRQVHSGANVLTF
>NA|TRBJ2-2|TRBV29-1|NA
TGCAGCGGGGTGGGTAGGGGGAACACCGGGGAGCTGTTTTTT
CSGVGRGNTGELFF
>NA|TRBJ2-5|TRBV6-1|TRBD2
TGTGCCAGCAGTGCCAGCGGGGGGGCCCATGCTCAAGAGACCCAGTACTTC
CASSASGGAHAQETQYF
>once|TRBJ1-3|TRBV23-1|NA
TGCGCCAGCAGTCAATCACACCCTGGAAACACCATATATTTT
CASSQSHPGNTIYF
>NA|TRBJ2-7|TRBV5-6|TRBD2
TGTGCCAGCAGCTTGGAAGGTTGGACGGGACTAGCGGGATTGGGGGAGCAGTACTTC
CASSLEGWTGLAGLGEQYF
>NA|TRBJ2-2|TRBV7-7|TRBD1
TGTGCTAGCAGGGTAGGGACAGCTCTGACCGGGGAGCTGTTTTTT
CASRVGTALTGELFF
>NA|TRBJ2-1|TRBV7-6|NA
TGTGCCAGCAGCTTAAGCCCCAACAATGAGCAGTTCTTC
CASSLSPNNEQFF